This is a list of T cell receptor beta chains from one sample in a study of blood T cell repertoires in COVID-19. Generated by immunoSEQ multiplex PCR, the TCRdb table keeps only in-frame clones and is missing some. The top ten clones hold roughly 7.4% of a sample with tens of thousands of clones, approximately 78% of them seen once. Material for sequencing was peripheral blood. The receptors here all came from a human donor in a cohort sampled during active COVID-19. Each CDR3 is given with its conserved first and last residue. A D gene is named only where the DNA matches it firmly. Not every row has a clone size; where given, it reads once, few, many or a size class.

.,TRBV11-2,TRBD1,TRBJ2-5,TGTGCCAGCAGCCTACAGGGGGGCAAAGAGACCCAGTACTTC,CASSLQGGKETQYF
.,TRBV9,.,TRBJ2-7,TGTGCCAGCAGGGGAGAAAACTCCTACGAGCAGTACTTC,CASRGENSYEQYF
few,TRBV7-9,.,TRBJ1-3,TGTGCCACCTCTCCGGGACACCGGTACACCATATATTTT,CATSPGHRYTIYF
.,TRBV19,TRBD2,TRBJ2-3,TGTGCCAGTAGTACCAGACTAGCGGTCCTACAAACTAGCACAGATACGCAGTATTTT,CASSTRLAVLQTSTDTQYF
.,TRBV6-5,TRBD1,TRBJ2-7,TGTGCCAGCAGTTACTCAGGACAGGGGGGCGAGCAGTACTTC,CASSYSGQGGEQYF
.,TRBV25-1,.,TRBJ2-3,TGTGCCAGCACCGCAATGGGGAGTGCAGATACGCAGTATTTT,CASTAMGSADTQYF
.,TRBV28,.,TRBJ1-1,TGTGCCAGCAGTTTAACGGTCCAGGGGAACACTGAAGCTTTCTTT,CASSLTVQGNTEAFF
.,TRBV18,.,TRBJ1-1,TGTGCCAGCTGTGACAACCTTAACACTGAAGCTTTCTTT,CASCDNLNTEAFF
.,TRBV11-2,TRBD1,TRBJ1-1,TGTGCCAGCAGCCCCCAGGACAGGGTTCCACCTGAAGCTTTCTTT,CASSPQDRVPPEAFF
.,TRBV3-1/TRBV3-2,.,TRBJ1-2,TGTGCCAGCAGCCAAGAAGAAGAGCACACGGCAGGGGCGAATGGCTACACCTTC,CASSQEEEHTAGANGYTF
.,TRBV28,.,TRBJ1-3,TGTGCCAGCAGTCGCCGCGGGGGCGATAGGGACACCATATATTTT,CASSRRGGDRDTIYF
.,TRBV5-1,.,TRBJ2-7,TGCGCCAGCAGCTTAATGGGACAAAGCTCCTACGAGCAGTACTTC,CASSLMGQSSYEQYF
.,TRBV27,TRBD1,TRBJ1-3,TGTGCCAGCAGTCCCAAATTCTTGAGACAGGGAGTTTACAACACCATATATTTT,CASSPKFLRQGVYNTIYF
.,TRBV3-1/TRBV3-2,.,TRBJ1-6,TGTGCCAGCAGCCTCGGGGTGGGGAATTCACCCCTCCACTTT,CASSLGVGNSPLHF
.,TRBV3-1/TRBV3-2,TRBD1,TRBJ2-7,TGTGCCAGCAGCCCCAGGGGGCCGGGGGCCTACGAGCAGTACTTC,CASSPRGPGAYEQYF
.,TRBV7-8,TRBD2,TRBJ2-2,TGTGCCAGCATTCGGCTAGCGGGGGGCCAGTACACCGGGGAGCTGTTTTTT,CASIRLAGGQYTGELFF
.,TRBV3-1/TRBV3-2,TRBD2,TRBJ2-1,TGTGCCAGCAGCCAAGGACTAGCGGGGGGCGGGAATGAGCAGTTCTTC,CASSQGLAGGGNEQFF
.,TRBV23-1,TRBD1,TRBJ2-7,TGCGCCAGCAGTCAATCTTCGATTTCGACCGGGACAGGGGTGACCTACGAGCAGTACTTC,CASSQSSISTGTGVTYEQYF
few,TRBV10-2,.,TRBJ1-5,TGCGCCAGCAGTGACGGGGTCAGACAGCCCCAGCATTTT,CASSDGVRQPQHF
.,TRBV5-1,.,TRBJ2-3,TGCGCCAGCAGCCGAAGTTCCACAGGGCTCTCCACAGATACGCAGTATTTT,CASSRSSTGLSTDTQYF
.,TRBV9,.,TRBJ1-2,TGTGCCAGCAGCGTAGATTACGGTGGCTACACCTTC,CASSVDYGGYTF
.,TRBV27,TRBD1,TRBJ1-2,TGTGCCAGCAGGCCGATGTCGGGACAGGGAAGGAGCGATGGCTACACCTTC,CASRPMSGQGRSDGYTF
.,TRBV30,TRBD2,TRBJ2-7,TGTGCCTGGAGTCCGGGACTAGCGGGTAGCGAGCAGTACTTC,CAWSPGLAGSEQYF
.,TRBV18,.,TRBJ2-7,TGTGCCAGCTCACCACTTTTTGATGCGGCGACCGAGCAGTACTTC,CASSPLFDAATEQYF
.,TRBV6-1,.,TRBJ2-2,TGTGCCAGCAGTGAAGCCCATAGGGCAGGGGTCGGGGAGCTGTTTTTT,CASSEAHRAGVGELFF
.,TRBV11-2,.,TRBJ1-1,TGTGCCAGCAGCCCACAGGTGGAAGCTTTCTTT,CASSPQVEAFF
.,TRBV6-6,TRBD1,TRBJ1-4,TGTGCCAGCAGCCAAGGACAGGGGGAAAATGAAAAACTGTTTTTT,CASSQGQGENEKLFF
.,TRBV4-2,TRBD1,TRBJ2-1,TGTGCCAGCAGCCAAGAGTACCAGGGGGTTAAGTTCTTC,CASSQEYQGVKFF
.,TRBV12-3/TRBV12-4,.,TRBJ1-5,TGTGCCAGCAGTTCGCGGAATCAGCCCCAGCATTTT,CASSSRNQPQHF
large,TRBV9,TRBD1,TRBJ1-2,TGTGCCAGCAGCGTAGTGGGACAGGGAGTAGGAGGCTACACCTTC,CASSVVGQGVGGYTF
once,TRBV27,TRBD2,TRBJ2-5,TGTGCCAGCAGTCTTGGACTAGCGCAAAAAGAGACCCAGTACTTC,CASSLGLAQKETQYF
.,TRBV2,TRBD1,TRBJ1-4,TGTGCCAGCAGTAACCGGGACAGTAACGAAAAACTGTTTTTT,CASSNRDSNEKLFF
.,TRBV9,.,TRBJ1-1,TGTGCCAGCAGCGTAGATCCGAGCGGCACTGAAGCTTTCTTT,CASSVDPSGTEAFF
.,TRBV4-3,TRBD1,TRBJ2-6,TGCGCCAGCAGCCAAGCCATGGGACAGGGAAGCTCTGGGGCCAACGTCCTGACTTTC,CASSQAMGQGSSGANVLTF
once,TRBV12-5,TRBD2,TRBJ2-1,TGTGCTAGTGGTCCTCGGGGGGGCTCCTACAATGAGCAGTTCTTC,CASGPRGGSYNEQFF